These 19 T cell receptor beta chains were sequenced from one sample in a study of blood T cells in healthy people across ages. A sample-barcoded 5' primer and a J-beta primer mix were used in a second PCR of about 7 to 12 cycles. TCRdb re-derived calls from the 5' RACE reads in MiXCR, one entry per CDR3 protein. The sample lists 250,000 to 300,000 distinct CDR3 sequences, about 25% occurring once. The material sequenced was blood. The receptors were sampled from a woman in her 70s in good health.

This clonotype was detected once. The V gene is TRBV7-2, the J gene TRBJ1-6; possible D gene TRBD1, 6 bases. Germline V gene data show CDR1 as SGHTA and CDR2 as FQGNSA. The CDR3 runs 15 residues. V lost 5 bases, J lost 6 bases, and 14 bases lay in between. CDR3 region: CASSIEGTSNSPLHF. DNA for the CDR3: TGTGCCAGCAGCATTGAGGGGACAAGTAATTCACCCCTCCACTTT.

This chain links TRBV20-1 with TRBJ1-5; D remains unclear. Per the germline V gene, CDR1 is DFQATT and CDR2 is SNEGSKA (reference sequence). This CDR3 region has 14 residues. V lost 4 bases and J lost 2, with 12 bases in between. The CDR3 sequence is CSATDRKGNQPQHF. CDR3 sequence (DNA): TGCAGTGCTACAGACCGCAAAGGCAATCAGCCCCAGCATTTT.

V gene TRBV9 combines with J gene TRBJ2-1; TRBD2 agrees at 8 bases. Germline-derived CDR1 and CDR2 are SGDLS and YYNGEE. There are 15 residues in the CDR3. The junction had 5 bases not matched to a gene; V was cut back by 3 bases and J by 3 bases. The CDR3, as DNA: TGTGCCAGCAGCGAGGCTAGCGGGTTCTACAATGAGCAGTTCTTC. Encoded protein: CASSEASGFYNEQFF. The full variable domain, its missing parts supplied by reference TRBV9 and TRBJ2-1, is DSGVTQTPKHLITATGQRVTLRCSPRSGDLSVYWYQQSLDQGLQFLIQYYNGEERAKGNILERFSAQQFPDLHSELNLSSLELGDSALYFCASSEASGFYNEQFFGPGTRLTVL.

This clonotype was counted many times. This chain joins TRBV7-9 and TRBJ2-1; D gene uncertain. Germline CDR1 SEHNR, CDR2 FQNEAQ (reference sequence). This CDR3 contains 14 residues. The germline V and J ends were trimmed by 3 bases and 2 bases, with 8 bases remaining between them. CDR3 DNA sequence: TGTGCCAGCAGCTTGGGTAACACCTACAATGAGCAGTTCTTC. It is translated as CASSLGNTYNEQFF.

The genes are TRBV19 and TRBJ1-4; D uncertain. The CDR3 runs 14 residues. V was pared by 4 bases and J by 8 bases, with 14 bases between. Per germline, CDR1 LNHDA and CDR2 SQIVND (reference sequence). Here the CDR3 reads CASSRQSRGEKLFF. In nucleotides, the CDR3 is TGTGCCAGTAGTAGACAATCCCGCGGCGAAAAACTGTTTTTT.

This clonotype was seen ten or more times. This chain links TRBV15 with TRBJ2-2, with D possibly being TRBD2 (5 bases). V was shortened by 1 base and J by 5 bases, with 5 bases between the two germline ends. The CDR3 is 13 residues long. The germline V gene has CDR1 LNHNV and CDR2 YYDKDF (reference sequence). The CDR3 loop reads CATSRGTTGELFF. CDR3 DNA sequence: TGTGCCACCAGCAGAGGGACTACCGGGGAGCTGTTTTTT.

CDR3 region: CASSLSQTGFYGYTF. CDR3 nucleotide sequence: TGTGCCAGCAGCTTATCGCAGACAGGGTTCTATGGCTACACCTTC. V usage is TRBV7-2 and J usage is TRBJ1-2, with 7 bases that match TRBD1. Germline V gene lookup returns CDR1 SGHTA and CDR2 FQGNSA. Trimming cost V 2 bases and J 4 bases; bases outside gene matches: 7. The length of the CDR3 is 15 residues.

This clonotype showed up many times. This sequence joins TRBV20-1 and TRBJ2-7, with D possibly matching TRBD2 (5 bases). Trimming cost V 0 bases and J 5 bases, with 14 bases left between them. There are 14 residues in the CDR3. From germline, CDR1 is DFQATT and CDR2 SNEGSKA (reference sequence). CDR3 sequence reads: CSARDRRTGNEQYF. Written as DNA, the CDR3 is TGCAGTGCTAGAGATCGGAGGACGGGGAACGAGCAGTACTTC.

CDR3 amino acids: CASSLAVAGVYEQYF. As DNA, the CDR3 is TGTGCCAGCAGCTTGGCCGTGGCGGGAGTCTACGAGCAGTACTTC. The V gene is TRBV5-5, the J gene TRBJ2-7; 7 bases are shared with TRBD2. CDR3 length: 15 amino acids. Germline V gene sequence: CDR1 SGHKS, CDR2 YYEKEE (reference sequence). Germline trimming cut 0 bases from V and 3 bases from J; bases unmatched to any gene: 6.

This rearrangement joins TRBV20-1 to TRBJ2-4, with D possibly TRBD1 on 6 matching bases. This CDR3 comprises 18 residues. The germline V gene encodes CDR1 DFQATT and CDR2 SNEGSKA (reference sequence). The V end lost 0 bases, the J end lost 3 bases, and 21 bases lay between the germline ends. CDR3 protein: CSARDVNRARINKNIQYF. The CDR3 coding sequence is TGCAGTGCTAGAGATGTGAACAGGGCGCGGATCAACAAAAACATTCAGTACTTC.

This clonotype was counted between two and nine times. The rearrangement joins TRBV21-1 to TRBJ2-5; the DNA was not used to check the table's D call, TRBD2. TRBV21-1 is described as a pseudogene. There are 12 residues in the CDR3. As DNA, the CDR3 is TGTGCCACCAGGGGAGCTATGGAGACCCAGTACTTC. Translation: CATRGAMETQYF.

This clonotype has a handful of counts. The chain couples TRBV7-2 to TRBJ1-5; D is ambiguous. Trimming left V 3 bases short and J 7 bases short, with 10 bases between. CDR1 is SGHTA, CDR2 FQGNSA, per germline. The CDR3 extends over 13 amino acids. CDR3 residues: CASSLEASQPQHF. CDR3 sequence (DNA): TGTGCCAGCAGCTTGGAGGCCAGCCAGCCCCAGCATTTT.

This clonotype was counted a few times. The CDR3 DNA is TGTGCCAGCAGCCCCAAGCGGGAGCCCGTACTGAATGAGCAGTTCTTC. Translation: CASSPKREPVLNEQFF. This chain joins TRBV7-3 and TRBJ2-1; 8 bases match TRBD2. The V and J ends lost 5 bases and 7 bases, in that order; junction bases with no gene match: 13. CDR3 length equals 16 residues. Germline V gene sequence: CDR1 SGHTA, CDR2 FQGTGA.

The chain joins TRBV5-1 to TRBJ2-2; weak D call: TRBD2 (6 bases). The V end was cut by 2 bases, the J end by 7 bases, with 18 bases between. This CDR3 has 16 amino acids. CDR1 SGHRS and CDR2 YFSETQ come from the germline V gene. The CDR3 DNA reads TGCGCCAGCAGCTTATTGACTAGTGAGGGAGGCGGGGAGCTGTTTTTT. Encoded protein: CASSLLTSEGGGELFF.

Details on this clonotype: A much larger clone lies one base from this, so it may be a read error. The chain joins TRBV4-1 to TRBJ2-5; D is possibly TRBD1 or TRBD2 (5 bases each). The V end lost 5 bases, the J end lost 5 bases, and 12 bases lay between the germline ends. The CDR3 runs 13 residues. Germline CDR1 reads MGHRA; CDR2 reads YSYEKL. The CDR3 nucleotides are TGCGCCAGCAGCATGGGGGTATTGGAGACCCAGTACTTC. Residues: CASSMGVLETQYF.

This clonotype was found a few times. This CDR3 is CARTLRGEFGEQYF. The CDR3 DNA sequence: TGTGCCAGGACGCTCCGTGGGGAGTTCGGAGAGCAGTACTTC. This chain uses TRBV6-9 with TRBJ2-7; D is perhaps TRBD2 (5 bases). CDR1 MNHGY and CDR2 SVAAGI come from the germline V gene. The V end lost 9 bases, the J end lost 7 bases, and 22 bases lay between the germline ends. The CDR3 has 14 amino acids.

V is TRBV11-2 and J is TRBJ2-5; no clear D. The CDR3 length is 14 residues. CDR1 and CDR2 (germline): SGHAT, FQNNGV. V shed 2 bases and J shed 2 bases, with 9 bases lying between them. CDR3 amino acids: CASSLQGIQETQYF. The CDR3 DNA follows: TGTGCCAGCAGCTTACAAGGCATTCAAGAGACCCAGTACTTC.

V is TRBV7-9 and J is TRBJ1-6; D is possibly TRBD1 (6 bases). Trimming stripped 7 bases from V and 1 base from J, with 20 bases between. The CDR3 has 18 amino acids. In germline, CDR1 is SEHNR, CDR2 FQNEAQ (reference sequence). The CDR3 protein is CASTDKRGAASYNSPLHF. The CDR3 bases are TGTGCCAGCACGGACAAGCGGGGGGCAGCATCCTATAATTCACCCCTCCACTTT.

This clonotype appeared a few times. The chain carries TRBV29-1 and TRBJ2-5; D is unclear. The DNA end is a closer match to TRBJ2-1, so the J assignment may be wrong. CDR3 size: 11 residues. CDR1 is SQVTM, CDR2 ANQGSEA, per germline. CDR3: CSALNDFEQFF. Here the CDR3 DNA reads TGCAGCGCCCTGAACGATTTCGAACAGTTCTTC.